This record covers a single T cell receptor (beta chain). Its antigen specificity is not known. The record has no base qualities; no much larger clone is one base away. Based on the germline V gene, the CDR1 and CDR2 sequences are SQVTM and ANQGSEA. V is trimmed back by 6 bases and J by 7 bases, and the junction contains 8 bases that no gene match accounts for. Including cysteine and phenylalanine, the CDR3 has 12 amino acids. Of all the DNA, just the CDR3 is kept, 36 bases in frame from base 1. The immunoSEQ Assay, a bias-controlled multiplex PCR, was used to amplify TCRbeta CDR3 regions from genomic DNA. Per the source publication's procedure: Within the assay, amplification of reference gene primers was used to estimate how many nucleated cells each sample contained. To quantify the absolute abundance of each unique TCRbeta CDR3 rearrangement, sequence reads were collapsed and filtered. For each sample, productive Simpson clonality was calculated by taking the square root of Simpson's diversity index across productive rearrangements. TCRdb obtained this table from immuneACCESS and retained in-frame rearrangements with V and J assigned. These tables miss some clones; where compared with another copy, unresolved V genes account for less than half of the shortfall, and the remainder is unexplained. V, J and clone size are those of that table, while D and trimming were read from the DNA. This sample is represented by more than 95,000 clones; about 80% of them were singletons. The biggest ten clones account for approximately 3.6% of the sample.

This sample was taken from a study of blood T cell repertoires in COVID-19 (dated by TCRdb to 2020 to 2022). Regarding the complete study: Samples from collaborators originated in the United States, Italy and Spain and spanned both the acute and convalescent phases of COVID-19. A freely available public database, intended as a resource for researchers studying the immune response to SARS-CoV-2, is where the repertoires were released. Where available, HLA class I and class II types were taken from metadata supplied by the sample provider and were not determined by assay-based typing. The prospective study material was composed of cDNA or gDNA derived from T cells, B-cell-depleted T cells, or PBMCs. The dataset comprised deeply sampled blood TCRbeta repertoires from subjects exposed to, actively infected with, or recovered from COVID-19. Samples were obtained from the ongoing ImmuneRACE study (first 160 participants) and from over 1,000 subjects provided by 6 global collaborators. Nearly every sample came with metadata listing a de-identified subject ID, COVID-19 status, age in years and sex.

Each collaborating institution followed its own protocols to collect whole blood in K2EDTA tubes. For TCRbeta analysis, collaborators shipped samples in one of three forms: frozen whole blood, isolated PBMCs, or DNA extracted from either of those sample types. General conclusions and limits of the study: How much clinical and demographic metadata was included differed by source and by participant, and the metadata was provided uncurated.

This receptor was obtained from a woman older than 75 with active or convalescent COVID-19. Material for sequencing was peripheral blood. This receptor chain uses TRBV29-1 and TRBJ1-2; 7 central bases correspond to TRBD1. The CDR3 in this case is CSVYTGAAGYTF. The sequenced DNA: TGCAGCGTATATACAGGGGCGGCTGGCTACACCTTC.